One T cell receptor (beta chain) is described in this entry. Its antigen is not known. One entry per CDR3 protein results from TCRdb running MiXCR on the 5' RACE reads. The profile covers about 90,000 distinct CDR3 sequences, with roughly 15% appearing a single time and 39% taken by the ten largest. The CDR3 consists of 17 residues. Germline values: CDR1 MGHRA, CDR2 YSYEKL. The V and J ends lost 0 bases and 0 bases respectively, with 14 bases between them. These data come from a study of T-cell memory formation after mild COVID-19. Study findings and constraints: Later expanders leaned CD4+, whereas day 15 to 85 contracting clones were balanced CD4/CD8.

The V and J genes are TRBV4-1 and TRBJ2-5; TRBD2 is a possible D gene (6 bases). The sequence was obtained from a man between 18 and 35 years old who had mild COVID-19 (a few samples of this study predate the infection). Cell type and time point are not known. Sequencing was done on a sample of PBMCs or a T cell subset sorted from them (not recorded which). CDR3 DNA: TGCGCCAGCAGCCAAGACCGGGACTCTCCGTACCAAGAGACCCAGTACTTC. The encoded protein is CASSQDRDSPYQETQYF.